These 12 T cell receptor beta chains were all obtained from the same sample, sequenced in a study of glioma-infiltrating T cells. Using RNA template, CDR3s of TCR alpha and beta were amplified with iRepertoire arm-PCR. From the multiplex PCR reads, TCRdb called clonotypes with MiXCR, one entry per CDR3 protein. The sample yields approximately 120,000 distinct CDR3 sequences, 25% seen once. Material: glioma tissue, nonneoplastic brain tissue, or PBMCs (not recorded which). The source of these receptors is a human donor with low-grade glioma or glioblastoma, undergoing nonglioma brain surgery, or in good health (not recorded which).

There are many counts of this clonotype. The rearrangement links TRBV2 to TRBJ1-1, with D uncertain. The germline V and J ends were trimmed by 4 bases and 0 bases, with 9 bases remaining between them. Looked up from germline, CDR1 is SNHLY and CDR2 is FYNNEI. The CDR3 loop spans 14 amino acids. As DNA, the CDR3 is TGTGCCAGCAGTGTTTCCTACATGAACACTGAAGCTTTCTTT. Translating it yields CASSVSYMNTEAFF.

This clonotype has ten or more counts. The chain employs TRBV20-1 and TRBJ1-2; unclear D gene. CDR1 and CDR2 from the germline V gene are DFQATT and SNEGSKA (reference sequence). V was trimmed by 5 bases and J by 3 bases, leaving 13 bases between them. There are 13 residues in the CDR3. The CDR3 loop is CSAFRLGYYGYTF. The CDR3 DNA follows: TGCAGTGCTTTCCGCTTAGGTTACTATGGCTACACCTTC.

The sample holds many counts of this clonotype. The V and J genes are TRBV10-3 and TRBJ2-1, with a possible D match to TRBD2 (5 bases). Germline V gene data show CDR1 as ENHRY and CDR2 as SYGVKD. The germline V and J ends were trimmed by 6 bases and 4 bases, with 13 bases remaining between them. The CDR3 is 14 residues long. Written as DNA, the CDR3 is TGTGCCATCAGAGACGGGGTTATGTACAATGAGCAGTTCTTC. This gives the protein CAIRDGVMYNEQFF.

The gene calls are TRBV7-2 and TRBJ2-1, with 10 bases aligning to TRBD2. This CDR3 has 17 residues. V dropped 1 base and J dropped 6; count of bases not matched to a gene: 9. Germline values: CDR1 SGHTA, CDR2 FQGNSA. CDR3 protein: CASSLVGLAGEFNEQFF. CDR3 bases: TGTGCCAGCAGCTTAGTAGGCCTAGCGGGAGAGTTCAATGAGCAGTTCTTC.

In this sample, this clonotype turned up a few times. This rearrangement joins TRBV4-1 to TRBJ2-5; D gene unclear. V lost 1 base and J lost 1, with 7 bases in between. The germline gives CDR1 MGHRA, CDR2 YSYEKL. The CDR3 spans 14 residues. CDR3 in amino acids: CASSQGPRQETQYF. For the CDR3, the DNA is TGCGCCAGCAGCCAAGGACCGCGCCAAGAGACCCAGTACTTC.

At least ten counts were recorded for this clonotype. The chain links TRBV7-9 to TRBJ2-1, with 9 nucleotides matching TRBD2. The CDR3 has 15 amino acids. Germline lookup yields CDR1 SEHNR and CDR2 FQNEAQ (reference sequence). The V gene end was trimmed by 2 bases and the J gene end by 3 bases; junction bases not matched to a gene: 2. CDR3: CASSLSGGFYNEQFF. CDR3 nucleotides: TGTGCCAGCAGCTTAAGCGGGGGGTTCTACAATGAGCAGTTCTTC.

This clonotype was observed at least ten times. The chain recombines TRBV29-1 with TRBJ2-1; TRBD1 agrees at 8 bases. Germline CDR1 is SQVTM and CDR2 is ANQGSEA. J was trimmed by 6 bases and V by 7 bases; bases with no gene match: 8. CDR3 length equals 13 residues. CDR3 nucleotide sequence: TGCAGCGCCAAGACAGGGGCCCCCAATGAGCAGTTCTTC. Encoded protein: CSAKTGAPNEQFF.

This clonotype showed up just a few times. The rearrangement uses TRBV28 and TRBJ1-5; 7 bases line up with TRBD1. Per germline, CDR1 MDHEN and CDR2 SYDVKM. Trimming at V came to 11 bases and at J to 12 bases, leaving 13 bases not matched to a gene. The CDR3 runs to 12 residues. The CDR3 region is CAAYRGIGHQHF. The CDR3 region has the DNA TGTGCCGCGTACAGGGGCATTGGGCACCAGCATTTT. The full variable domain, rest sourced from reference TRBV28 and TRBJ1-5, is DVKVTQSSRYLVKRTGEKVFLECVQDMDHENMFWYRQDPGLGLRLIYFSYDVKMKEKGDIPEGYSVSREKKERFSLILESASTNQTSMYLCAAYRGIGHQHFGDGTRLSIL.

This clonotype occurred many times. The V call is TRBV5-4, the J call TRBJ1-5, with a tentative D call TRBD1 (5 bases). CDR1 is SGHNT, CDR2 YYREEE, per germline (reference sequence). Trimming cost V 0 bases and J 1 base, with 11 bases left between them. The CDR3 is 16 residues long. This CDR3 is CASSLDGGSSNQPQHF. CDR3 in DNA: TGTGCCAGCAGCTTGGATGGGGGTTCGAGCAATCAGCCCCAGCATTTT. Combining the CDR3 with reference TRBV5-4 and TRBJ1-5 gives the whole variable domain ETGVTQSPTHLIKTRGQQVTLRCSSQSGHNTVSWYQQALGQGPQFIFQYYREEENGRGNFPPRFSGLQFPNYSSELNVNALELDDSALYLCASSLDGGSSNQPQHFGDGTRLSIL.

The CDR3 reads CASSSEQEFTGELFF. Here the CDR3 DNA reads TGTGCCAGTAGTTCCGAGCAGGAATTCACCGGGGAGCTGTTTTTT. The chain is built from TRBV19 and TRBJ2-2; D ambiguous. Trimming stripped 5 bases from V and 4 bases from J, with 14 bases between. This CDR3 spans 15 amino acids. CDR1 is LNHDA and CDR2 is SQIVND in the germline V gene (reference sequence).

The V call is TRBV20-1, the J call TRBJ1-1; D unclear. Germline CDR1 DFQATT, CDR2 SNEGSKA (reference sequence). The CDR3 extends over 12 amino acids. The ends were cut back, 1 base at V and 4 bases at J, with 7 bases in the middle. CDR3 region: CSARVGTTEAFF. In DNA form, the CDR3 reads TGCAGTGCTAGAGTGGGAACCACTGAAGCTTTCTTT.

The chain recombines TRBV30 with TRBJ2-2; 10 bases align to TRBD2. With 0 bases clipped from V and 5 bases from J, the junction kept 3 bases outside the gene matches. From germline, CDR1 is GTSNPN and CDR2 SVGIG (reference sequence). The CDR3 is 15 amino acids. The CDR3 sequence is CAWSVLAGRTGELFF. The CDR3 bases are TGTGCCTGGAGTGTACTAGCGGGGAGGACCGGGGAGCTGTTTTTT.